What follows are 21 T cell receptor beta chains derived from one specimen sequenced in a study of identical twins. TCRdb ran MiXCR on the 5' RACE reads and lists one entry per CDR3 protein. This table has around 1.7 million distinct CDR3 sequences, roughly a third appearing once. Material for sequencing was cord blood. All receptors derive from a newborn girl in good health.

Regarding this clonotype: This could be a read error, since a much larger clone is one nucleotide away. V and J are TRBV7-2 and TRBJ2-3; D gene unclear. The CDR3 is 13 amino acids. Per germline, CDR1 SGHTA and CDR2 FQGNSA. CDR3 sequence (DNA): TGTGCCAGCAGCCCGTACCGAACAGAAACGCAGTATTTT. It specifies CASSPYRTETQYF.

In this sample, this clonotype turned up a few times. This chain joins TRBV20-1 and TRBJ2-7, with D unresolved. Germline lookup yields CDR1 DFQATT and CDR2 SNEGSKA (reference sequence). The CDR3 is 10 residues long. Trimming stripped 3 bases from V and 5 bases from J, with 5 bases between. Written as DNA, the CDR3 is TGCAGTGCTAGGGTGAACGAGCAGTACTTC. Residues: CSARVNEQYF.

The sample holds a few counts of this clonotype. The genes are TRBV25-1 and TRBJ2-7; no definite D call. Trimming left V 3 bases short and J 0 bases short, with 12 bases between. This CDR3 is 15 amino acids long. Per the germline V gene, CDR1 is MGHDK and CDR2 is SYGVNS. In DNA form, the CDR3 reads TGTGCCAGCAGTGAGGGGAAGGCTAGCTCCTACGAGCAGTACTTC. This translates into CASSEGKASSYEQYF.

This clonotype was seen only a few times. The chain uses TRBV29-1 and TRBJ2-1, with D perhaps matching TRBD1 (7 bases). Between the trimmed V and J ends, which lost 1 base and 0 bases, there was a span of 25 bases. CDR3 size: 20 residues. CDR1 SQVTM and CDR2 ANQGSEA come from the germline V gene. DNA for the CDR3: TGCAGCGTTGAAGTGCCCCGGCTGGCAGGGGGGATAAGCTCCTACAATGAGCAGTTCTTC. It encodes CSVEVPRLAGGISSYNEQFF.

This clonotype occurred a few times. The chain couples TRBV20-1 to TRBJ2-5, with D perhaps TRBD1 (5 bases). CDR1 is DFQATT, CDR2 SNEGSKA, per germline (reference sequence). The CDR3 contains 13 residues. The V end lost 0 bases, the J end lost 7 bases, and 12 bases lay between the germline ends. The CDR3, as DNA: TGCAGTGCTAGAGATAGGACATCGGGGACCCAGTACTTC. Its translation is CSARDRTSGTQYF.

This clonotype has ten or more counts. The junction departs from germline at one end; a sequencing error may be responsible. J is TRBJ1-4 and V is TRBV12-3 or TRBV12-4; 11 positions match TRBD1. The CDR3 contains 14 residues. As DNA, the CDR3 is TGTGCCAGCAGCTTAGGGACAGGGGGTGAAAAACTGTTTTTT. This translates into CASSLGTGGEKLFF.

V and J are TRBV20-1 and TRBJ2-4; either TRBD1 or TRBD2 may supply D (5 bases each). The last part of the DNA fits TRBJ2-7 better; the J call may be wrong. Germline-derived CDR1 and CDR2 are DFQATT and SNEGSKA (reference sequence). The CDR3 runs to 15 residues. Here the CDR3 reads CSARDLAGSIYEQYF. Written as DNA, the CDR3 is TGCAGTGCTAGAGATCTGGCAGGGAGCATCTACGAGCAGTACTTC.

This sequence joins TRBV2 and TRBJ1-6, with 9 bases lining up with TRBD1. This CDR3 is 17 amino acids long. Germline V gene data show CDR1 as SNHLY and CDR2 as FYNNEI. V was clipped by 0 bases and J by 5 bases; unmatched bases: 5. CDR3 loop: CASSEARYRGHNSPLHF. The CDR3 DNA reads as TGTGCCAGCAGTGAAGCGCGGTACAGGGGGCATAATTCACCCCTCCACTTT.

The chain joins TRBV6-2 or TRBV6-3 to TRBJ2-2, with TRBD1 matching over 7 bases. Germline values: CDR1 MNHEY, CDR2 SVGEGT. CDR3 size: 16 residues. The V gene end was trimmed by 0 bases and the J gene end by 1 base; junction bases not matched to a gene: 2. The CDR3 coding sequence is TGTGCCAGCAGTTACTCGACAGGGCGGAACACCGGGGAGCTGTTTTTT. This encodes CASSYSTGRNTGELFF.

The chain has TRBV6-6 and TRBJ2-1; 13 bases are shared with TRBD2. The CDR3 sequence is 16 residues long. CDR1 and CDR2 from the germline V gene are MNHNY and SVGAGI (reference sequence). V gave up 6 bases and J gave up 5 bases; unmatched junction bases: 7. The CDR3 loop reads CASRPVGTSGNNEQFF. The CDR3 DNA is TGTGCCAGCAGGCCAGTCGGGACTAGCGGGAACAATGAGCAGTTCTTC.

Of note for this clonotype: One base away lies a much larger clone, so this may be a sequencing read error. This chain uses TRBV12-3 or TRBV12-4 with TRBJ1-4; perhaps TRBD1 as D (6 bases). Trimming removed 3 bases at V and 4 bases at J, with 27 bases between. This CDR3 has 20 residues. The chain's CDR3 is CASSFRIRLLPEQGNEKLFF. The CDR3 DNA is TGTGCCAGCAGTTTCCGAATCCGGTTACTTCCGGAACAGGGTAATGAAAAACTGTTTTTT.

This clonotype was observed a handful of times. This chain links TRBV28 with TRBJ2-6; D call uncertain. V lost 4 bases, J lost 2 bases, and 9 bases lay in between. The germline CDR1 and CDR2 sequences are MDHEN and SYDVKM. The length of the CDR3 is 15 residues. CDR3 sequence reads: CASSSASTGANVLTF. Here the CDR3 DNA reads TGTGCCAGCAGTTCCGCATCCACTGGGGCCAACGTCCTGACTTTC.

This clonotype appeared a few times. The gene calls are TRBV9 and TRBJ1-2, with D possibly matching TRBD1 (5 bases). This CDR3 is 15 amino acids long. Germline-derived CDR1 and CDR2 are SGDLS and YYNGEE. Trimming stripped 5 bases from V and 1 base from J, with 15 bases between. This CDR3 is CASSPWETVNYGYTF. The CDR3 DNA reads as TGTGCCAGCAGTCCTTGGGAGACAGTTAACTATGGCTACACCTTC.

The genes are TRBV2 and TRBJ1-2; D is possibly TRBD1 (5 bases). This CDR3 has 14 amino acids. In germline, CDR1 is SNHLY, CDR2 FYNNEI. Trimming removed 9 bases at V and 4 bases at J, with 18 bases between. The CDR3 protein is CASSWTGGFYGYTF. DNA for the CDR3: TGTGCCAGTAGTTGGACGGGGGGATTCTATGGCTACACCTTC.

This chain joins TRBV21-1 and TRBJ2-1. TRBV21-1 is a pseudogene locus. The CDR3 contains 12 residues. CDR3 sequence: CASSNELAVQFF. The CDR3 DNA is TGTGCCAGCAGCAACGAGTTGGCGGTTCAGTTCTTC.

V is TRBV28 and J is TRBJ2-7; 7 bases agree with TRBD1. CDR1 and CDR2 from the germline V gene are MDHEN and SYDVKM. Trimming cost V 3 bases and J 2 bases; bases outside gene matches: 7. The CDR3 runs 15 residues. In nucleotides, the CDR3 is TGTGCCAGCAGTTTGGTGTCGGGGACAGCCTACGAGCAGTACTTC. It encodes CASSLVSGTAYEQYF.

The chain carries TRBV5-1 and TRBJ2-7, with D perhaps given as TRBD1 or TRBD2 (6 bases each). This CDR3 has 15 residues. The germline gives CDR1 SGHRS, CDR2 YFSETQ. The V end was cut by 6 bases, the J end by 3 bases, with 19 bases between. The CDR3 spells CASTSKGGGIYEQYF. The CDR3 region has the DNA TGCGCCAGCACTTCAAAGGGGGGAGGAATCTACGAGCAGTACTTC.

This chain uses TRBV5-4 with TRBJ2-2, with D hard to call. Deletions cut 0 bases from V and 3 bases from J, with 12 bases between. Per the germline V gene, CDR1 is SGHNT and CDR2 is YYREEE (reference sequence). CDR3 length equals 16 residues. The DNA of the CDR3 is TGTGCCAGCAGCTTGGCCGGAAGGGTGGACACCGGGGAGCTGTTTTTT. Its protein product is CASSLAGRVDTGELFF.

This chain links TRBV29-1 with TRBJ2-3, with 9 bases identical to TRBD1. V was clipped by 8 bases and J by 2 bases; unmatched bases: 17. The germline gives CDR1 SQVTM, CDR2 ANQGSEA. This CDR3 comprises 17 residues. The DNA for the CDR3 is TGCAGCATACGACCCCGACAGGGGGTTGGTTTCACAGATACGCAGTATTTT. Translating it yields CSIRPRQGVGFTDTQYF.

The chain carries TRBV18 and TRBJ2-3; 9 positions match TRBD1. Germline CDR1 and CDR2: KGHSH and LQKENI. CDR3 length: 16 residues. V trimming: 2 bases; J trimming: 3 bases; junction bases outside the gene matches: 6. The CDR3 DNA reads TGTGCCAGCTCACCAAGGGGACAGGGAGCAACAGATACGCAGTATTTT. This gives the protein CASSPRGQGATDTQYF.

The gene calls are TRBV18 and TRBJ1-1, with D unresolved. The CDR3 has 14 residues. Trimming cost V 3 bases and J 1 base, with 9 bases left between them. Germline CDR1 and CDR2: KGHSH and LQKENI. This chain's CDR3 is CASSPLQENTEAFF. CDR3 DNA: TGTGCCAGCTCACCTCTCCAAGAGAACACTGAAGCTTTCTTT.